A selection of T cell receptor beta chains follows, all from one sample in a study of identical twins. MiXCR was run by TCRdb on the 5' RACE reads, yielding one entry per CDR3 protein. The profile shows 350,000 to 500,000 distinct CDR3 sequences, approximately 17% of them singletons. Sequenced material: naive T cells sorted from blood. The receptors were sampled from a man in his fifties or sixties in good health. Each CDR3 is given with its conserved first and last residue. D genes are given only for firm matches. The size of a clone is reported for some rows only, either as once, few or many, or as a class for expanded clones.

CDR3 | DNA | size | J | V | D
CASSFEETQYF | TGCGCCAGCAGCTTTGAAGAGACCCAGTACTTC | many | TRBJ2-5 | TRBV5-1 | .
CASSQGSGGAGGETQYF | TGCGCCAGCAGCCAAGGATCCGGGGGGGCCGGAGGTGAGACCCAGTACTTC | many | TRBJ2-5 | TRBV4-1 | TRBD2
CASSQDYGEKLFF | TGCGCCAGCAGCCAAGACTACGGAGAAAAACTGTTTTTT | . | TRBJ1-4 | TRBV4-1 | .
CASSTFGAGALNYGYTF | TGTGCCAGCAGTACCTTTGGGGCAGGAGCCCTTAACTATGGCTACACCTTC | . | TRBJ1-2 | TRBV28 | .
CASSYSTVMKNLFF | TGTGCCAGCAGTTACTCGACAGTAATGAAAAATCTGTTTTTT | . | TRBJ1-4 | TRBV6-5 | .
CSVVWGSHFDEQYF | TGCAGCGTTGTCTGGGGGTCCCACTTCGACGAGCAGTACTTC | few | TRBJ2-7 | TRBV29-1 | .
CASSLGQGPYEQYF | TGTGCCAGCAGCCTCGGACAGGGTCCCTACGAGCAGTACTTC | many | TRBJ2-7 | TRBV11-2 | TRBD1
CSVGRSTYEQYF | TGCAGCGTGGGACGTTCAACCTACGAGCAGTACTTC | . | TRBJ2-7 | TRBV29-1 | .
CASSRTIFGDTGELFF | TGTGCCAGCAGCAGGACTATCTTCGGGGACACCGGGGAGCTGTTTTTT | . | TRBJ2-2 | TRBV5-6 | .
CASGITDPLSGANVLTF | TGCGCCAGCGGCATTACTGACCCTCTCTCTGGGGCCAACGTCCTGACTTTC | few | TRBJ2-6 | TRBV5-1 | .
CASSQAGGTGELFF | TGTGCCAGCAGCCAAGCAGGTGGTACCGGGGAGCTGTTTTTT | . | TRBJ2-2 | TRBV3-1 | .
CASSIGGIDNEQFF | TGTGCCAGTAGTATTGGAGGGATCGACAATGAGCAGTTCTTC | . | TRBJ2-1 | TRBV19 | .
CASSLRPSYGYTF | TGTGCCAGCAGCCTTAGGCCGTCCTATGGCTACACCTTC | many | TRBJ1-2 | TRBV28 | .
CSAKNAGSLSDEQFF | TGCAGTGCTAAAAATGCGGGGTCGCTATCCGATGAGCAGTTCTTC | . | TRBJ2-1 | TRBV20-1 | .
CATSDSFGQGLNQPQHF | TGTGCCACCAGTGACTCCTTCGGACAGGGGTTAAATCAGCCCCAGCATTTT | few | TRBJ1-5 | TRBV24-1 | TRBD1
CSARWAVGSGEGGGSSYEQYF | TGCAGTGCTAGATGGGCCGTTGGCAGCGGGGAGGGAGGGGGTAGCTCCTACGAGCAGTACTTC | . | TRBJ2-7 | TRBV20-1 | .
CASSYSPGVAETQYF | TGTGCCAGCAGTTACTCGCCCGGTGTAGCAGAGACCCAGTACTTC | many | TRBJ2-5 | TRBV6-5 | .
CASSLALRGGPMGELFF | TGTGCCAGCAGCTTGGCCTTGCGGGGGGGCCCGATGGGGGAGCTGTTTTTT | many | TRBJ2-2 | TRBV5-5 | TRBD2
CSARDRGGSSYNEQFF | TGCAGTGCTAGAGATCGGGGGGGTAGCTCCTACAATGAGCAGTTCTTC | . | TRBJ2-1 | TRBV20-1 | TRBD2
CSVEMGTKHGRQYLREQYF | TGCAGCGTTGAGATGGGTACAAAGCACGGCAGGCAATACTTACGCGAGCAGTACTTC | many | TRBJ2-7 | TRBV29-1 | .
CSVARAGEQFF | TGCAGCGTTGCCAGGGCTGGTGAGCAGTTCTTC | . | TRBJ2-1 | TRBV29-1 | .
CASSPSGRWDNEQFF | TGTGCCAGCAGCCCTAGCGGGAGGTGGGACAATGAGCAGTTCTTC | many | TRBJ2-1 | TRBV2 | TRBD2
CASRKGQGAQGYGYTF | TGTGCCAGCAGAAAAGGACAGGGGGCGCAAGGCTATGGCTACACCTTC | . | TRBJ1-2 | TRBV6-1 | TRBD1
CASSRDRGFYEQYF | TGCGCCAGCAGTCGCGACAGGGGCTTTTACGAGCAGTACTTC | few | TRBJ2-7 | TRBV5-1 | TRBD1
CASSLIAGGGVTDTQYF | TGCGCCAGCAGCCTCATAGCGGGCGGGGGAGTAACAGATACGCAGTATTTT | few | TRBJ2-3 | TRBV5-1 | TRBD2
CATATSGGYNEQFF | TGTGCCACCGCGACTAGCGGGGGCTACAATGAGCAGTTCTTC | . | TRBJ2-1 | TRBV24-1 | TRBD2
CASSAGGGLAAQYF | TGTGCCAGCAGCGCTGGGGGCGGACTAGCGGCACAGTATTTT | many | TRBJ2-3 | TRBV7-9 | TRBD2